This T cell receptor beta chain originates from a study of blood T cell repertoires in COVID-19. Study in general: Researchers got acute and convalescent COVID-19 samples from the United States, Italy and Spain.

Per the authors' pipeline: Nucleated cell number was recorded as an estimate derived from reference gene primer amplification. Measured with immunoSEQ multiplex PCR; TCRdb has only the in-frame clones, and not every one. Clone size and the V and J calls come from that table; the DNA yielded D and trimming. Of about 110,000 clones listed, just under 90% were seen once; the top ten hold approximately 4.3%. This CDR3 has 13 residues. Germline assignment: CDR1 SGHRS and CDR2 YFSETQ. V was clipped by 0 bases and J by 6 bases; unmatched bases: 1. The chain couples TRBV5-1 to TRBJ1-1; 8 positions match TRBD1. What was sequenced was peripheral blood. The receptor was isolated from a woman aged 50 to 65 with acute or convalescent COVID-19. The CDR3 DNA reads TGCGCCAGCAGCTTGGAACAGGGGGCTGAAGCTTTCTTT. Protein: CASSLEQGAEAFF.